The 32 T cell receptor beta chains presented below share a single source sample, sequenced in a study of regulatory and conventional T cells in RAG deficiency. TCRdb's copy holds only in-frame clones and misses some; the assay was immunoSEQ multiplex PCR. The data show about 6,700 clones, about four fifths seen once. The same specimen was also included in a second study, on regulatory T cells. That source reports: Primers: 52 TRBV forward and 13 TRBJ reverse.

Sequenced sample: CD8+ T cells sorted from blood. Every receptor here comes from a human donor in good health.

J is TRBJ2-1 and V is TRBV28; 13 bases agree with TRBD2. Germline CDR1 reads MDHEN; CDR2 reads SYDVKM. The CDR3 has 17 amino acids. V shed 6 bases, J shed 0 bases, and the junction held 5 bases outside the gene matches. The CDR3 region has the DNA TGTGCCAGCAGCCCTACTAGCGGGGGGGCCTCCTACAATGAGCAGTTCTTC. Amino acids: CASSPTSGGASYNEQFF.

This chain connects TRBV5-1 to TRBJ2-1; D possibly corresponds to TRBD1 (6 bases). The CDR3 loop spans 14 amino acids. Germline CDR1 is SGHRS and CDR2 is YFSETQ. The V end was cut by 4 bases, the J end by 4 bases, with 12 bases between. The chain's CDR3 is CASSIRTEYNEQFF. CDR3 sequence (DNA): TGCGCCAGCAGCATACGGACAGAATACAATGAGCAGTTCTTC.

V is TRBV4-1 and J is TRBJ2-1, with a weak D call TRBD1 (6 bases). Trimming removed 0 bases at V and 7 bases at J, with 13 bases between. Germline V gene data show CDR1 as MGHRA and CDR2 as YSYEKL. The CDR3 totals 15 residues. The CDR3 DNA is TGCGCCAGCAGCCAAGATCGGGGAACAGGGAATGAGCAGTTCTTC. It encodes CASSQDRGTGNEQFF.

Here the CDR3 DNA reads TGCGCCAGCAGTCAATCCGGGGGGGGGCTGAGGAATTCACCCCTCCACTTT. Translation: CASSQSGGGLRNSPLHF. The chain combines TRBV23-1 with TRBJ1-6; a weak D match, TRBD1 (6 bases). TRBV23-1 is an ORF, and what it does is uncertain. This CDR3 spans 17 amino acids. The ends were cut back, 0 bases at V and 7 bases at J, with 16 bases in the middle.

The chain joins TRBV6-5 to TRBJ1-2, with D possibly matching TRBD1 (5 bases). This CDR3 contains 12 residues. V lost 8 bases, J lost 2 bases, and 9 bases lay in between. Germline V gene data show CDR1 as MNHEY and CDR2 as SVGAGI. This chain's CDR3 is CASRQMNYGYTF. In DNA form, the CDR3 reads TGTGCCAGCCGACAGATGAACTATGGCTACACCTTC.

This rearrangement joins TRBV7-9 to TRBJ2-7, with D possibly TRBD1 on 6 matching bases. The V end was cut by 4 bases, the J end by 1 base, with 14 bases between. CDR1 is SEHNR, CDR2 FQNEAQ, per germline (reference sequence). The CDR3 length is 15 residues. Here the CDR3 DNA reads TGTGCCAGCAGCTCCCCCGAGGGGGATTCCTACGAGCAGTACTTC. The encoded protein is CASSSPEGDSYEQYF.

This clone has only a few counts. V gene TRBV4-1 combines with J gene TRBJ1-6; D remains ambiguous. Trimming pared 6 bases from V and 16 bases from J, leaving 13 bases between. The CDR3 length is 11 residues. Germline CDR1 is MGHRA and CDR2 is YSYEKL. The CDR3, as DNA: TGCGCCAGCAGTGAAGGGATAAAGCTCCACTTT. Residues: CASSEGIKLHF.

This sequence joins TRBV19 and TRBJ2-7, with D possibly TRBD1 on 5 matching bases. V was shortened by 4 bases and J by 5 bases, with 21 bases between the two germline ends. The CDR3 loop spans 16 amino acids. Looked up from germline, CDR1 is LNHDA and CDR2 is SQIVND (reference sequence). The CDR3 DNA sequence: TGTGCCAGTAGTAAACCTCCAGGAACAGGATCCGACGAGCAGTACTTC. This translates into CASSKPPGTGSDEQYF.

This sequence joins TRBV7-9 and TRBJ1-1; 11 bases line up with TRBD1. Per the germline V gene, CDR1 is SEHNR and CDR2 is FQNEAQ (reference sequence). Trimming cost V 1 base and J 6 bases; bases outside gene matches: 4. The CDR3 runs 15 residues. CDR3 loop: CASSLGGQGVAEAFF. The CDR3 nucleotides read TGTGCCAGCAGCTTAGGGGGACAGGGGGTGGCTGAAGCTTTCTTT.

This clone was recorded a few times. This chain links TRBV5-4 with TRBJ1-6; 11 bases are shared with TRBD1. CDR3 size: 14 residues. Germline V gene lookup returns CDR1 SGHNT and CDR2 YYREEE (reference sequence). V lost 3 bases, J lost 9 bases, and 2 bases stayed unmatched. The CDR3 DNA reads as TGTGCCAGCAGCTGGGGGACAGGGGGTTCACCCCTCCACTTT. This translates into CASSWGTGGSPLHF. Full variable domain (missing parts from reference TRBV5-4 and TRBJ1-6): ETGVTQSPTHLIKTRGQQVTLRCSSQSGHNTVSWYQQALGQGPQFIFQYYREEENGRGNFPPRFSGLQFPNYSSELNVNALELDDSALYLCASSWGTGGSPLHFGNGTRLTVT.

This clone has only a few counts. V usage is TRBV7-9 and J usage is TRBJ1-5, with D unresolved. Trimming shortened V by 4 bases and J by 7 bases, and 8 bases separated the two germline ends. Germline V gene data show CDR1 as SEHNR and CDR2 as FQNEAQ (reference sequence). This CDR3 contains 12 residues. The CDR3 DNA is TGTGCCAGCAGCTCATATCCCCAGCCCCAGCATTTT. The encoded protein is CASSSYPQPQHF.

V usage is TRBV25-1 and J usage is TRBJ2-2; no clear D gene. V was shortened by 3 bases and J by 8 bases, with 4 bases between the two germline ends. There are 11 residues in the CDR3. Germline lookup yields CDR1 MGHDK and CDR2 SYGVNS. The CDR3 is CASSELGELFF. The CDR3 DNA follows: TGTGCCAGCAGTGAGCTAGGGGAGCTGTTTTTT.

This chain joins TRBV30 and TRBJ2-1; D is possibly TRBD2 (6 bases). Germline V gene sequence: CDR1 GTSNPN, CDR2 SVGIG (reference sequence). V lost 2 bases and J lost 4, with 15 bases in between. CDR3 size: 15 residues. The CDR3 protein is CAWSLEAGLYNEQFF. The CDR3 bases are TGTGCCTGGAGTTTAGAAGCGGGCCTTTACAATGAGCAGTTCTTC.

The chain employs TRBV9 and TRBJ2-7; 13 nucleotides agree with TRBD2. The CDR3 contains 18 residues. The germline V gene encodes CDR1 SGDLS and CDR2 YYNGEE. With V trimmed by 3 bases and J by 1 base, 10 bases remained unmatched. The CDR3 region has the DNA TGTGCCAGCAGCGCAGGACTAGCGGGGGAAGCAGCGTCCTACGAGCAGTACTTC. This gives the protein CASSAGLAGEAASYEQYF.

The chain carries TRBV6-5 and TRBJ2-1; D might be TRBD2 (5 bases). Trimming took off 0 bases at V and 7 bases at J, with 13 bases between the two ends. The CDR3 covers 15 residues. Germline values: CDR1 MNHEY, CDR2 SVGAGI. CDR3 in amino acids: CASSYSGSSGNEQFF. The CDR3 DNA sequence: TGTGCCAGCAGTTACTCAGGTTCGTCGGGGAATGAGCAGTTCTTC.

This clone was detected only a few times. The chain links TRBV29-1 to TRBJ1-2, with D possibly matching TRBD1 (6 bases). The germline V gene has CDR1 SQVTM and CDR2 ANQGSEA. V was clipped by 6 bases and J by 2 bases, with 7 bases between them. The CDR3 length is 11 residues. The CDR3 sequence is CSVTGNYGYTF. The CDR3 DNA is TGCAGCGTAACAGGGAACTATGGCTACACCTTC. Combining the CDR3 with reference TRBV29-1 and TRBJ1-2 gives the whole variable domain SAVISQKPSRDICQRGTSLTIQCQVDSQVTMMFWYRQQPGQSLTLIATANQGSEATYESGFVIDKFPISRPNLTFSTLTVSNMSPEDSSIYLCSVTGNYGYTFGSGTRLTVV.

V usage is TRBV7-6 and J usage is TRBJ2-5; 10 bases line up with TRBD2. Germline assignment: CDR1 SGHVS and CDR2 FNYEAQ. V gave up 1 base and J gave up 5 bases; unmatched junction bases: 19. The CDR3 covers 20 residues. This CDR3 is CASSLEPPLVAGGATETQYF. Here the CDR3 DNA reads TGTGCCAGCAGCTTAGAACCTCCGTTGGTAGCGGGGGGTGCCACGGAGACCCAGTACTTC.

The chain has TRBV5-6 and TRBJ2-7; D ambiguous. The CDR3 loop spans 14 amino acids. V lost 3 bases, J lost 1 base, and 11 bases lay in between. Germline V CDR1 and CDR2: SGHDT, YYEEEE. The CDR3 reads CASSWIGESYEQYF. The CDR3 DNA follows: TGTGCCAGCAGCTGGATAGGAGAATCCTACGAGCAGTACTTC.

The chain carries TRBV7-3 and TRBJ2-2; D is unresolved. V lost 5 bases, J lost 7 bases, and 5 bases lay in between. The germline CDR1 and CDR2 sequences are SGHTA and FQGTGA. CDR3 length: 11 amino acids. As DNA, the CDR3 is TGTGCCAGCAGCCGAAACGGGGAGCTGTTTTTT. It specifies CASSRNGELFF.

The rearrangement links TRBV6-5 to TRBJ2-1; TRBD1 aligns across 7 bases. The CDR3 runs 12 residues. V shed 8 bases and J 5 bases; nucleotides not matched to a gene: 3. Germline V gene lookup returns CDR1 MNHEY and CDR2 SVGAGI. DNA for the CDR3: TGTGCCAGCTGTACAGGGGACAATGAGCAGTTCTTC. It specifies CASCTGDNEQFF.

This chain connects TRBV28 to TRBJ1-4; 8 positions match TRBD1. Trimming removed 4 bases from V and 0 bases from J; junction bases left unmatched: 10. This CDR3 is 18 amino acids long. Germline CDR1 is MDHEN and CDR2 is SYDVKM. As DNA, the CDR3 is TGTGCCAGCAGTTCGATGACAGGGGCGATAGCAACTAATGAAAAACTGTTTTTT. This encodes CASSSMTGAIATNEKLFF.

The chain recombines TRBV7-8 with TRBJ1-1, with D unresolved. Germline V gene data show CDR1 as SGHVS and CDR2 as FQNEAQ. CDR3 length: 13 residues. The germline V and J ends were trimmed by 5 bases and 7 bases, with 14 bases remaining between them. The CDR3 spells CASSPDIGFEAFF. CDR3 bases: TGTGCCAGCAGCCCAGATATTGGATTTGAAGCTTTCTTT.

This chain uses TRBV28 with TRBJ1-2; D remains ambiguous. Germline CDR1 and CDR2: MDHEN and SYDVKM. Trimming removed 7 bases from V and 1 base from J, with 19 bases in between. This CDR3 comprises 16 residues. The CDR3: CASNTIREDLNYGYTF. CDR3 DNA: TGTGCCAGCAATACAATAAGGGAAGACCTTAACTATGGCTACACCTTC.

This chain joins TRBV5-1 and TRBJ2-1, with 15 bases that match TRBD2. The V gene's germline CDR1 is SGHRS and CDR2 YFSETQ. The V gene end was trimmed by 4 bases and the J gene end by 9 bases; junction bases not matched to a gene: 8. This CDR3 contains 16 residues. The CDR3 DNA reads as TGCGCCAGCAGCATTGGGACTAGCGGGGGGAGTGGTGAGCAGTTCTTC. Encoded protein: CASSIGTSGGSGEQFF.

The gene calls are TRBV5-4 and TRBJ2-1; the match to TRBD2 covers 11 bases. Trimming took 0 bases from V and 5 from J; bases not matched to a gene: 4. The germline gives CDR1 SGHNT, CDR2 YYREEE (reference sequence). The CDR3 spans 16 residues. The CDR3 DNA reads as TGTGCCAGCAGCTTGGACCCGGGACTAGCGGACAATGAGCAGTTCTTC. Protein product: CASSLDPGLADNEQFF.

This clone was picked up one time. The CDR3 nucleotides read TGTGCCTCAAGTTCAGGGGCGCTCTCTGGAAACACCATATATTTT. Its translation: CASSSGALSGNTIYF. The chain uses TRBV6-5 and TRBJ1-3, with D maybe TRBD1 (6 bases). Trimming took off 11 bases at V and 0 bases at J, with 17 bases between the two ends. Germline V gene sequence: CDR1 MNHEY, CDR2 SVGAGI. CDR3 size: 15 residues.

The V call is TRBV11-2, the J call TRBJ1-2; 11 nucleotides line up with TRBD1. The CDR3 has 15 amino acids. Losses at the gene ends were 2 bases for V and 6 bases for J; bases not matched to a gene: 5. Per germline, CDR1 SGHAT and CDR2 FQNNGV. CDR3 sequence reads: CASSLWDRGVDGYTF. Written as DNA, the CDR3 is TGTGCCAGCAGCTTATGGGACAGGGGGGTAGATGGCTACACCTTC. The whole variable domain, remainder taken from reference TRBV11-2 and TRBJ1-2, is EAGVAQSPRYKIIEKRQSVAFWCNPISGHATLYWYQQILGQGPKLLIQFQNNGVVDDSQLPKDRFSAERLKGVDSTLKIQPAKLEDSAVYLCASSLWDRGVDGYTFGSGTRLTVV.

The gene calls are TRBV27 and TRBJ2-2; the D is unclear. V was trimmed by 5 bases and J by 7 bases, leaving 20 bases between them. Germline values: CDR1 MNHEY, CDR2 SMNVEV (reference sequence). CDR3 length: 16 amino acids. CDR3 amino acids: CASSHLPARFLGELFF. Written as DNA, the CDR3 is TGTGCCAGCAGTCACCTTCCGGCCCGTTTTCTCGGGGAGCTGTTTTTT.

The chain has TRBV9 and TRBJ1-2, with 9 bases fitting TRBD1. Trimming took 1 base from V and 7 from J; bases not matched to a gene: 5. Germline CDR1 reads SGDLS; CDR2 reads YYNGEE. The CDR3 sequence is 14 residues long. CDR3 in DNA: TGTGCCAGCAGCGTAACCGGGACAGGGCCTGGCTACACCTTC. Translated, it gives CASSVTGTGPGYTF.

The J gene is TRBJ1-5, the V gene TRBV6-6, with 9 bases fitting TRBD1. In germline, CDR1 is MNHNY, CDR2 SVGAGI (reference sequence). The CDR3 extends over 14 amino acids. V trimming: 2 bases; J trimming: 7 bases; junction bases outside the gene matches: 3. The CDR3 coding sequence is TGTGCCAGCAGTTACGGCACAGGGGGCCAGCCCCAGCATTTT. Encoded protein: CASSYGTGGQPQHF.

This clone was observed once. J is TRBJ2-5 and V is TRBV7-9; 7 bases are a match to TRBD2. CDR3 length: 13 residues. Unmatched junction bases numbered 7, after V lost 7 bases and J lost 5 bases. The V gene's germline CDR1 is SEHNR and CDR2 FQNEAQ (reference sequence). This CDR3 reads CASNPGGIETQYF. The DNA of the CDR3 is TGTGCCAGCAACCCGGGGGGAATTGAGACCCAGTACTTC.

The chain carries TRBV15 and TRBJ1-1; D may be TRBD1 (6 bases). This CDR3 is built from 15 residues. Germline CDR1 reads LNHNV; CDR2 reads YYDKDF (reference sequence). V shed 6 bases and J shed 5 bases, with 19 bases lying between them. The CDR3 sequence is CATRSTPGVETEAFF. In DNA form, the CDR3 reads TGTGCCACCAGGTCGACCCCAGGGGTGGAGACTGAAGCTTTCTTT.